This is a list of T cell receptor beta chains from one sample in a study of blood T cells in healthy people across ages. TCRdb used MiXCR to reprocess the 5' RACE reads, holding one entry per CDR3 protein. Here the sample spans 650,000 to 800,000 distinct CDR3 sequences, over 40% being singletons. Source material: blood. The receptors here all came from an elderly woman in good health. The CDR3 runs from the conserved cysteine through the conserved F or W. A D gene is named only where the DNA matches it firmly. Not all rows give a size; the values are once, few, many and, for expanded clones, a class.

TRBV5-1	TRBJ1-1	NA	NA	TGCGCCAGCAGCTTGGTGTGGGGGACTCACACTGAAGCTTTCTTT	CASSLVWGTHTEAFF
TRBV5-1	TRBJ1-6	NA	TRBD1	TGCGCCAGCAGCAAACGGACAGGAGGAAATTCACCCCTCCACTTT	CASSKRTGGNSPLHF
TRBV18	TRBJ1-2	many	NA	TGTGCCAGCTCACCGCGAGGGGCGGAAGGCTACACCTTC	CASSPRGAEGYTF
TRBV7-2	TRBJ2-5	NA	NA	TGTGCCAGCAGCGTACTGAGGGGGGAGACCCAGTACTTC	CASSVLRGETQYF
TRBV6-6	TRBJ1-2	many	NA	TGTGCCAGCAGTTACGACACCAGCTATGGCTACACCTTC	CASSYDTSYGYTF
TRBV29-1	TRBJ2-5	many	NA	TGCAGCGTTGAAGTCGGGGGCCGGGAGACCCAGTACTTC	CSVEVGGRETQYF
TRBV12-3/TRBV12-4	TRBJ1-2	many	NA	TGTGCCAGCAGCTTGGGGAGAGGTGGCTACACCTTC	CASSLGRGGYTF
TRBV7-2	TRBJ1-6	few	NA	TGTGCCAGCAGCTTAGCAGGGGCCCCAAATTCACCCCTCCACTTT	CASSLAGAPNSPLHF
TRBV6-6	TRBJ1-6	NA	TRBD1	TGTGCCAGCAGTTACGGACAGGGACGACCCCTCCACTTT	CASSYGQGRPLHF
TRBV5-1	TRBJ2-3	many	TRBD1	TGCGCCAGCAGCTTGGAGACAGGGATGGATACGCAGTATTTT	CASSLETGMDTQYF
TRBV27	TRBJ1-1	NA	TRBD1	TGTGCCAGCAGTTTTGACAGGGCGAACACTGAAGCTTTCTTT	CASSFDRANTEAFF
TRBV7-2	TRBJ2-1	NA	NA	TGTGCCAGCAGCCTGGGATCCGTAGCGTCGCAGTTCTTC	CASSLGSVASQFF
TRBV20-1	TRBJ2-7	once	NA	TGCAGTGCTAGGACAGGACGGGGCTACGAGCAGTACTTC	CSARTGRGYEQYF
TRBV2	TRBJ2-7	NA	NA	TGTGCCAGCAGCTCCGGGTTCGTCTACGAGCAGTACTTC	CASSSGFVYEQYF
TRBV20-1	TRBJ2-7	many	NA	TGCAGTGCTAGAGGACACACCTACGAGCAGTACTTC	CSARGHTYEQYF
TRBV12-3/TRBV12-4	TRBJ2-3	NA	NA	TGTGCCAGCAGTTTAAACGGGAGAATTAGCACAGATGCGGAGTATTTT	CASSLNGRISTDAEYF
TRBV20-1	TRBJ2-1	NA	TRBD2	TGCAGTGCCCGGACTGAGCGGGGGCCCCTCAATGAGCAGTTCTTC	CSARTERGPLNEQFF
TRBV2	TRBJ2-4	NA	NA	TGTGCCAGCAGTGTCTCCAGAGCCAAAAACATTCAGTACTTC	CASSVSRAKNIQYF
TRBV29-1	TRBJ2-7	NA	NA	TGCAGCGTCAAGCAGGGCTTCTCCTACGAGCAGTACTTC	CSVKQGFSYEQYF
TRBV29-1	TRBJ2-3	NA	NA	TGCAGCGTCAAGAGGGGGAGCACAGATACGCAGTATTTT	CSVKRGSTDTQYF
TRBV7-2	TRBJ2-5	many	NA	TGTGCCAGCAGCTCTTTTGCACCCCCTCGAGAGACCCAGTACTTC	CASSSFAPPRETQYF
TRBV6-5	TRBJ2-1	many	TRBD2	TGTGCCAGCAGCTTAAGGTCTCTAGCGGGAGGCAATGAGCAGTTCTTC	CASSLRSLAGGNEQFF
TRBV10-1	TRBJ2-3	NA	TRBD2	TGCGCCAGCAGTCCAGCGGGAGTAGGTACAGGTACGCAGTATTTT	CASSPAGVGTGTQYF
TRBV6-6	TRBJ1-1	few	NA	TGTGCCAGCAGTTACGCGATCCAGGAGGCTGAAGCTTTCTTT	CASSYAIQEAEAFF
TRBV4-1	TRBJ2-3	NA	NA	TGCGCCAGCAGCCAAGATGGGGGGGCCCGCACAGATACGCAGTATTTT	CASSQDGGARTDTQYF
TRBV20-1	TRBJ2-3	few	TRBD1	TGCAGTGCTTCGCGACAGGGGGTTACAGATACGCAGTATTTT	CSASRQGVTDTQYF